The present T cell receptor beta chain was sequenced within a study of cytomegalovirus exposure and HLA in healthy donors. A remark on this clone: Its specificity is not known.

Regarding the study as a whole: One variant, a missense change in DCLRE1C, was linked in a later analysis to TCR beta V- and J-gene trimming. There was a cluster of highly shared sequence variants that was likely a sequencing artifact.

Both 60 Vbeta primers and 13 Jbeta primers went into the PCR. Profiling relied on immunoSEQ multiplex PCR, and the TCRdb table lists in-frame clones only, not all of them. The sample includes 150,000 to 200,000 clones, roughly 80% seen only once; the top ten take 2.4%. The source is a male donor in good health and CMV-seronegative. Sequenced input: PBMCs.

In DNA form, the CDR3 reads TGTGCCAGCAGCGCGGGAGCCGGGACTAGCGGTCCTAACCAAAACAATGAGCAGTTCTTC. It yields the protein CASSAGAGTSGPNQNNEQFF. V usage is TRBV9 and J usage is TRBJ2-1, with TRBD2 matching 11 bases. The length of the CDR3 is 20 residues. The junction had 19 bases not matched to a gene; V was cut back by 3 bases and J by 5 bases. CDR1 and CDR2 (germline): SGDLS, YYNGEE.